Sequencing of this T cell receptor beta chain was carried out in a study of T-cell reconstitution after alpha-beta-depleted transplantation in children listed by TCRdb under 2016. About the investigation overall: Using TCR repertoire profiling, the study quantitatively followed how T-cell immune reconstitution unfolded in children after TCRalphabeta/CD19-depleted allogeneic hematopoietic cell transplantation.

This clonotype occurred many times. Its antigen remains unidentified. Base qualities are missing; no much larger clone stands one base away. Libraries came from PCR. Instrument on record: Illumina HiSeq 2500. TCR libraries were prepared with molecular barcoding, using unique molecular identifiers to normalize TCRbeta repertoire quantification. TCRdb's own reprocessing of the public reads used fastp at Q25 and MiXCR and kept productive beta chains. Each entry is one CDR3 protein sequence, shown with its most common DNA and genes. The sample table holds 280,000 or so distinct CDR3 sequences, of which roughly 12% were seen once. The ten largest clones add up to 23% of the sample. Counted from cysteine to phenylalanine, this CDR3 has 14 amino acids. Just CDR3 DNA is preserved here, 42 bases in frame from base 1. After removal of 2 bases from V and 4 bases from J, the junction retains 2 bases not matched to a gene. The germline V gene (reference sequence) sets CDR1 to MNHEY and CDR2 to SMNVEV.

According to the study, the label for this sample's treatment or condition signals: allogeneic hematopoietic cell transplantation with graft depleted of TCRalphabeta T cells and CD19 B cells. Transplant recipients were children who received TCRalphabeta/CD19-depleted allogeneic hematopoietic cell grafts. The full study reports these points: In some patients, the high TCRbeta diversity seen at day 60 was put down to recipient T cells and intrathymic progenitors that had survived conditioning. Over the following months the frequencies of hyperexpanded clones went down, and after one year T-cell counts and TCRbeta diversity were mostly credited to newly produced T cells. The apparently early alphabetaT-cell count recovery about two months after transplant was reportedly dependent on only several hundred rapidly expanded clones derived from non-depleted graft cells.

The rearranged segments are TRBV27 and TRBJ2-7, and 10 junction bases match TRBD2. Specimen: peripheral blood, collected 180 days after TCRalphabeta/CD19-depleted stem cell transplant. The clonotype comes from a male patient between 2 and 9 years old who had a stem cell transplant for chronic granulomatous disease, so the T cells may come from the graft donor. The encoded CDR3 is CASSLTSGIYEQYF. The DNA is TGTGCCAGCAGTTTAACTAGCGGGATTTACGAGCAGTACTTC.